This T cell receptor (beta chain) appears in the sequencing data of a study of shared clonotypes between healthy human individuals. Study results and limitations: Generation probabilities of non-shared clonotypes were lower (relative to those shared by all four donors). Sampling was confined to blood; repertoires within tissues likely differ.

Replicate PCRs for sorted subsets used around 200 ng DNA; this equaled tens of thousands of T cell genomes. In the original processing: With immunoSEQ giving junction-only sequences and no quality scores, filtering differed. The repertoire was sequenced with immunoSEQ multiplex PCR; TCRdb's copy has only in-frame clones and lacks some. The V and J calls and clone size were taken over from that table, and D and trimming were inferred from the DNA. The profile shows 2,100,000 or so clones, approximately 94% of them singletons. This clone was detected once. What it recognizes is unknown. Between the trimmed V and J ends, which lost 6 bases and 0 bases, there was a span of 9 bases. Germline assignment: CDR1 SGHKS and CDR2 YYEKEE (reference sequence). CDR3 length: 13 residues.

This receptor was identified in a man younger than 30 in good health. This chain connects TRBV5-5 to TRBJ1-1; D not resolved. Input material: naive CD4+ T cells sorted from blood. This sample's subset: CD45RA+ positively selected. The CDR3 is CASNGLLNTEAFF. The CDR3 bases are TGTGCCAGCAACGGACTGCTGAACACTGAAGCTTTCTTT.